There are a few counts of the clone carrying this T cell receptor beta chain. This record comes from a study of blood T cell repertoires in COVID-19. Study overall: COVID-19 samples, acute and convalescent, were from the United States, Italy and Spain. T cells, B-cell-depleted T cells, or PBMCs provided the cDNA or gDNA that served as material.

The V and J ends lost 5 bases and 1 base respectively, with 5 bases between them. Looked up from germline, CDR1 is MDHEN and CDR2 is SYDVKM. The CDR3 extends over 12 amino acids. In the authors' workflow: The assay estimated nucleated cells by amplifying reference gene primers. Repertoires were generated with immunoSEQ multiplex PCR, while TCRdb's copy carries only in-frame clones and drops some. V and J calls and clone size are given by that table; D and trimming were obtained from the DNA. Of about 54,000 clones in the sample, roughly 81% were seen once. Material for sequencing was peripheral blood. This receptor was obtained from a woman aged 55-70 years with acute or convalescent COVID-19. The chain carries TRBV28 and TRBJ1-2, with unresolved D. CDR3: CASSPHNYGYTF. In DNA, the CDR3 is TGTGCCAGCAGTCCCCATAACTATGGCTACACCTTC.